This T cell receptor (beta chain) was recovered during a study of blood T cell repertoires in COVID-19. Study-level information: Sites in the United States, Italy and Spain provided acute and convalescent COVID-19 samples. Nucleic acid was either cDNA or gDNA, and it came from T cells, B-cell-depleted T cells, or PBMCs.

As originally analysed: Nucleated cell number was recorded as an estimate derived from reference gene primer amplification. The assay was immunoSEQ multiplex PCR, and TCRdb's table has in-frame clones only and misses some. For V, J and clone size, that table is used; D and trimming come from the DNA. The sample yields 250,000 to 350,000 clones, more than 70% seen once. The CDR3 covers 15 residues. Trimming cost V 6 bases and J 5 bases; bases outside gene matches: 10. The V gene's germline CDR1 is SNHLY and CDR2 FYNNEI. The rearrangement links TRBV2 to TRBJ2-5, with 9 bases lining up with TRBD1. Input material: peripheral blood. The receptor was isolated from a woman aged 45-59 years with acute or convalescent COVID-19. The CDR3 nucleotides read TGTGCCAGCAGGTTTATATGGACAGGGGAGGAGACCCAGTACTTC. Translating gives CASRFIWTGEETQYF.